This T cell receptor beta chain comes out of a study of CD8+ T cells in alopecia areata. Findings and caveats of the study: Relative to normal scalp, lesional scalp, especially alopecia totalis/universalis, showed higher clonality. Alphabeta T cells residing in normal skin are also sequenced in scalp samples.

To note about this clone: No antigen is known for it.

Sequencing templates came from extracted RNA that was reverse transcribed into cDNA. Generated by immunoSEQ multiplex PCR, the TCRdb table keeps only in-frame clones and is missing some. The sample records around 250,000 clones, less than 80% being singletons. CDR3 length equals 14 residues. J gave up 5 bases and V 4 bases, and 10 bases lay outside the gene matches. The germline CDR1 and CDR2 sequences are SQVTM and ANQGSEA. Material: CD4+ T cells sorted from blood, obtained at week 0. The chain employs TRBV29-1 and TRBJ1-2; TRBD1 matches at 7 bases. This sequence was found in a human donor with alopecia areata. The DNA for the CDR3 is TGCAGCGTTGGGGGAACAGGGGTCGGGTATGGCTACACCTTC. Encoded protein: CSVGGTGVGYGYTF.